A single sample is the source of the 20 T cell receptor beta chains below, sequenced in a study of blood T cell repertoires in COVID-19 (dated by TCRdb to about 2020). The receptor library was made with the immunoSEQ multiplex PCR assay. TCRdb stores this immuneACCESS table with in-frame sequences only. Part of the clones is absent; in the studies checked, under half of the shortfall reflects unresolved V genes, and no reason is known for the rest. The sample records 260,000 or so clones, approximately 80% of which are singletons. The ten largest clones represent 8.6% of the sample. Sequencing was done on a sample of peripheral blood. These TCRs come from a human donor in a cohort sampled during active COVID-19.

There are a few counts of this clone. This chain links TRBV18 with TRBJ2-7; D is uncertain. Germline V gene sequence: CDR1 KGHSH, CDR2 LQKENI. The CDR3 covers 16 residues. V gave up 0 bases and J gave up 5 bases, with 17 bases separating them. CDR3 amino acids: CASSPPSSVISHEQYF. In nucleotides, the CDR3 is TGTGCCAGCTCACCACCTTCAAGCGTAATTTCCCACGAGCAGTACTTC.

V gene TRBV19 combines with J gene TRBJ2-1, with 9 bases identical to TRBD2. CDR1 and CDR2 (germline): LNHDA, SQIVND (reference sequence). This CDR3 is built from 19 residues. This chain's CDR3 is CASNSGGGTSEGGYNEQFF. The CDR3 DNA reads TGTGCTTCCAATAGCGGGGGCGGAACTTCCGAGGGAGGTTACAATGAGCAGTTCTTC.

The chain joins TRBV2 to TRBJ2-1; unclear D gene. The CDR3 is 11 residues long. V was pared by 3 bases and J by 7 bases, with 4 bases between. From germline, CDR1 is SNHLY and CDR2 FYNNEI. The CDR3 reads CASSDLNEQFF. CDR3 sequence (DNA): TGTGCCAGCAGTGACCTTAATGAGCAGTTCTTC.

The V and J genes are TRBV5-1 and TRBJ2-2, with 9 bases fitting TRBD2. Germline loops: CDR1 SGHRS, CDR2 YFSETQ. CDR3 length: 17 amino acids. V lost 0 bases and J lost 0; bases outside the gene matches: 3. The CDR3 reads CASSLEAGGSNTGELFF. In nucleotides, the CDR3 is TGCGCCAGCAGCTTGGAAGCGGGGGGTTCGAACACCGGGGAGCTGTTTTTT.

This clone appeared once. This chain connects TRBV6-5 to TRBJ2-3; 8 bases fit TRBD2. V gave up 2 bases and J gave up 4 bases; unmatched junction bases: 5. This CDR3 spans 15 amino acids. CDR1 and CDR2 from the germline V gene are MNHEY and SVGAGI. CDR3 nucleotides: TGTGCCAGCAGTTACCTGCCGGGGGGGGCAGATACGCAGTATTTT. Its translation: CASSYLPGGADTQYF.

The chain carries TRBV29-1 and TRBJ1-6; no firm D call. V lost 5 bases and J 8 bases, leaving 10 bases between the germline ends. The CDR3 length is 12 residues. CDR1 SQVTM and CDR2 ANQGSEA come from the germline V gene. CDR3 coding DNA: TGCAGCGTTCAGTCCAATGATTCACCCCTCCACTTT. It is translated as CSVQSNDSPLHF. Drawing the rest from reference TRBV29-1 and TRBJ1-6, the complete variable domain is SAVISQKPSRDICQRGTSLTIQCQVDSQVTMMFWYRQQPGQSLTLIATANQGSEATYESGFVIDKFPISRPNLTFSTLTVSNMSPEDSSIYLCSVQSNDSPLHFGNGTRLTVT.

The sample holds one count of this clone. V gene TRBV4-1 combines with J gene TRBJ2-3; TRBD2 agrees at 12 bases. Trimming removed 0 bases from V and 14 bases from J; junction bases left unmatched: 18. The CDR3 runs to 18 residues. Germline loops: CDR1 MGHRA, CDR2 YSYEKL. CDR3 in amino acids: CASSQDPALGLAGFSLYF. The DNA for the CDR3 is TGCGCCAGCAGCCAAGATCCGGCCCTAGGACTAGCGGGATTTTCGTTGTATTTT.

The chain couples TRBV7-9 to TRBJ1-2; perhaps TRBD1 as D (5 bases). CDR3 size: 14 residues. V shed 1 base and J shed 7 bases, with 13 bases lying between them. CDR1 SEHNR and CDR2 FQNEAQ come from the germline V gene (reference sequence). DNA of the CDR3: TGTGCCAGCAGCTTAGGTGGGGACGGGAGTGGCTACACCTTC. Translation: CASSLGGDGSGYTF.

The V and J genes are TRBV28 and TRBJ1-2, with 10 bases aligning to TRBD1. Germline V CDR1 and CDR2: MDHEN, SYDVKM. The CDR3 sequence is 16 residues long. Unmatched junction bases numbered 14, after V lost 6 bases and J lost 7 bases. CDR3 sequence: CASRPHGGTGVGGYTF. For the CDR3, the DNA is TGTGCCAGCAGACCCCATGGCGGGACAGGGGTTGGTGGCTACACCTTC.

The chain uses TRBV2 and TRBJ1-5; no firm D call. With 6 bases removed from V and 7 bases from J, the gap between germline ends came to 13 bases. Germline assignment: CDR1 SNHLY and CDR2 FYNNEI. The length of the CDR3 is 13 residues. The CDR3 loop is CASSVEGRQPQHF. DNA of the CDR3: TGTGCCAGCAGCGTCGAGGGCAGGCAGCCCCAGCATTTT.

CDR3 sequence: CASSRGGSSGANVLTF. The CDR3 DNA sequence: TGTGCCAGCAGCCGGGGGGGCAGCTCTGGGGCCAACGTCCTGACTTTC. The chain is built from TRBV28 and TRBJ2-6; 8 positions match TRBD2. CDR1 is MDHEN and CDR2 is SYDVKM in the germline V gene. The CDR3 consists of 16 residues. After removal of 6 bases from V and 0 bases from J, the junction contained 4 bases not matched to a gene.

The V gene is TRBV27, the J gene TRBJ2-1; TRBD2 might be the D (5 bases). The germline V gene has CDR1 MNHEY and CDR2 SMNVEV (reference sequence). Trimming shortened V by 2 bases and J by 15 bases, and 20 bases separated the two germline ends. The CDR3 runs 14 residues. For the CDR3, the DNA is TGTGCCAGCAGTTTAGTTTCCCAACCGAGGGCTCTGTTCTTC. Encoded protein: CASSLVSQPRALFF.

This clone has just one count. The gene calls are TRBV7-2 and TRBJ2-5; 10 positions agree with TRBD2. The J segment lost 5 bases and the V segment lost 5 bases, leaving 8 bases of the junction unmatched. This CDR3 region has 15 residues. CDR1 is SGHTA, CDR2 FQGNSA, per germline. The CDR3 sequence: CASSLQRGGRETQYF. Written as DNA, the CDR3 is TGTGCCAGCAGCCTCCAGCGGGGGGGCCGGGAGACCCAGTACTTC.

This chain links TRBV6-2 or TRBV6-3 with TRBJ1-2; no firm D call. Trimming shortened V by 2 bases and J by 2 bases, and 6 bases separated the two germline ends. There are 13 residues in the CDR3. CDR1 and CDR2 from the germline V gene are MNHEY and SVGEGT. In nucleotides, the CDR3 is TGTGCCAGCAGTTACGGAGGGAACTATGGCTACACCTTC. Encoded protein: CASSYGGNYGYTF.

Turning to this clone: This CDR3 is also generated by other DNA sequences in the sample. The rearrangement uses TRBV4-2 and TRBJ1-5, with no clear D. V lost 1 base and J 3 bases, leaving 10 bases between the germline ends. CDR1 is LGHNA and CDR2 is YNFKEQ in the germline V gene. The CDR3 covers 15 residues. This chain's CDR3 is CASSQGQDSNQPQHF. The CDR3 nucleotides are TGTGCCAGCAGCCAAGGGCAGGATTCCAATCAGCCCCAGCATTTT.

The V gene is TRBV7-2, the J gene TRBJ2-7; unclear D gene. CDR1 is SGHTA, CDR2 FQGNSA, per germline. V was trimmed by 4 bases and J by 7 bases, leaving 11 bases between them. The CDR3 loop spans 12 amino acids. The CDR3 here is CASSWVAREQYF. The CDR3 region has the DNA TGTGCCAGCAGCTGGGTGGCTAGGGAGCAGTACTTC.

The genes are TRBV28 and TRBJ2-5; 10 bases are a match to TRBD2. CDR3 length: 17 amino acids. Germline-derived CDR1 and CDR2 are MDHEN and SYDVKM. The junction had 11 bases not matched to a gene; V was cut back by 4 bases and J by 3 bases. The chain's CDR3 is CASSSTGTSVEKETQYF. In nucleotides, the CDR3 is TGTGCCAGCAGTTCAACCGGGACTAGCGTAGAGAAAGAGACCCAGTACTTC.

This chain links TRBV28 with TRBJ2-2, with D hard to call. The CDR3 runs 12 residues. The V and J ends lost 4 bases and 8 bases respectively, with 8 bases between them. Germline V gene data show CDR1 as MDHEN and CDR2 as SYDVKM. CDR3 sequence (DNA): TGTGCCAGCAGTTCCGGTGTAGGGGAGCTGTTTTTT. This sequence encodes CASSSGVGELFF.

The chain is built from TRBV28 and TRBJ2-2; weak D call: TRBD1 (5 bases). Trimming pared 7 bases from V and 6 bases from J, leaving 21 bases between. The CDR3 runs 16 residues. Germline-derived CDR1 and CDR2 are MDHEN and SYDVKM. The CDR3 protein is CASTSRGAGKAGELFF. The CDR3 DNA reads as TGTGCCAGCACCTCTCGCGGTGCAGGGAAGGCCGGGGAGCTGTTTTTT.

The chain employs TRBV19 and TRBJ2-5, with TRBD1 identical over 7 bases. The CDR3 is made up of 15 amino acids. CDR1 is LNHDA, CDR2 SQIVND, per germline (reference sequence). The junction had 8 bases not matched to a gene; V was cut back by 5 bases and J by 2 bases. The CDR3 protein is CASSPRQGRQETQYF. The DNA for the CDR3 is TGTGCCAGTAGTCCCAGACAGGGTCGGCAAGAGACCCAGTACTTC.